Listed below are T cell receptor beta chains from one sample, sequenced in a study of shared clonotypes between healthy human individuals. The repertoire was sequenced with immunoSEQ multiplex PCR; TCRdb's copy has only in-frame clones and lacks some. The sample has around 2.3 million clones, 95% seen once. The sequenced material came from naive CD4+ T cells sorted from blood. These receptors were obtained from a man aged 18 to 35 in good health. Both conserved end residues are part of each CDR3. D genes are given only for firm matches. Not every row has a clone size; where given, it reads once, few, many or a size class.

TRBV7-8	NA	TRBJ2-2	NA	TGTGCCAGCTCCCGGGGAGGCAGACCGAACACCGGGGAGCTGTTTTTT	CASSRGGRPNTGELFF
TRBV30	NA	TRBJ1-5	NA	TGTGCCTGGAGTTTCCAGGGAGGCAATCAGCCCCAGCATTTT	CAWSFQGGNQPQHF
TRBV10-3	NA	TRBJ1-1	NA	TGTGCCTTCCGGACGGACTTGAACACTGAAGCTTTCTTT	CAFRTDLNTEAFF
TRBV10-3	once	TRBJ2-5	NA	TGTGCCATCAGTGAAGGGGGAAGGGAGACCCAGTACTTC	CAISEGGRETQYF
TRBV4-1	NA	TRBJ1-5	NA	TGCGCCAGCAGCCAAGAAGGAGATATGATACTCAATCAGCCCCAGCATTTT	CASSQEGDMILNQPQHF
TRBV11-2	NA	TRBJ2-3	NA	TGTGCCAGCAGCCCTACCCTCGGGGGACTCACAGATACGCAGTATTTT	CASSPTLGGLTDTQYF
TRBV7-2	NA	TRBJ2-7	NA	TGTGCCAGCAGCTTAGGACGAGGGCGTGGGTACGAGCAGTACTTC	CASSLGRGRGYEQYF
TRBV7-2	NA	TRBJ2-2	NA	TGTGCCAGCAGCCGGGCGAACACCGGGGAGCTGTTTTTT	CASSRANTGELFF
TRBV15	once	TRBJ1-2	NA	TGTGCCACCAGCAGAGAAGGTCGTGGCTACACCTTC	CATSREGRGYTF
TRBV7-9	NA	TRBJ2-5	NA	TGTGCCAGCAAACGCGGGACCATAGAGACCCAGTACTTC	CASKRGTIETQYF
TRBV7-2	NA	TRBJ2-7	TRBD1	TGTGCCAGCAGCTTAGTTGGGACAGGCCCCTACGAGCAGTACTTC	CASSLVGTGPYEQYF
TRBV27	once	TRBJ2-1	TRBD2	TGTGCCAGCAGTTCGCCGCGGGGGAACAATGAGCAGTTCTTC	CASSSPRGNNEQFF
TRBV7-9	NA	TRBJ2-7	NA	TGTGCCAGCAGCTTATCGACCTACGAGCAGTACTTC	CASSLSTYEQYF
TRBV4-1	NA	TRBJ1-6	NA	TGCGCCAGCAGCCAAGGGGCAGCGTCAAATTCACCCCTCCACTTT	CASSQGAASNSPLHF
TRBV4-3	NA	TRBJ2-3	NA	TGCGCCAGCGCTTCTAACTTGGGGGGGCGCACAGATACGCAGTATTTT	CASASNLGGRTDTQYF
TRBV6-1	NA	TRBJ1-4	NA	TGTGCCAGCAGTGAGGGGCCGAGAGAAAAACTGTTTTTT	CASSEGPREKLFF
TRBV7-7	NA	TRBJ2-2	TRBD2	TGTGCTAGCAGCTCTCGCGGGGGGGAGAACACCGGGGAGCTGTTTTTT	CASSSRGGENTGELFF
TRBV2	once	TRBJ2-3	NA	TGTGCCAGCAGTGACACTTCTAGCACAGATACGCAGTATTTT	CASSDTSSTDTQYF
TRBV30	once	TRBJ2-3	TRBD2	TGTGCCTGGAGTGTAAACCTAGCGGGAGATACGCAGTATTTT	CAWSVNLAGDTQYF
TRBV5-6	NA	TRBJ1-5	NA	TGTGCCAGCAGCTTGTTAACAGGGAATTACAATCAGCCCCAGCATTTT	CASSLLTGNYNQPQHF
TRBV30	NA	TRBJ2-7	TRBD1	TGTGCCTGGAGTGTATGGGGGACAGGAATGTCCTACGAGCAGTACTTC	CAWSVWGTGMSYEQYF
TRBV6-5	NA	TRBJ2-3	TRBD2	TGTGCCAGCAGCCACGGGACTAGCGGAACAGATACGCAGTATTTT	CASSHGTSGTDTQYF
TRBV10-3	NA	TRBJ2-2	NA	TGTGCCATCTCAGCGAGGAATACGGGCACCGGGGAGCTGTTTTTT	CAISARNTGTGELFF
TRBV2	NA	TRBJ1-4	NA	TGTGCCAGCAGTGAAGGGCAGGACGAGTTTTTT	CASSEGQDEFF
TRBV7-9	NA	TRBJ1-1	TRBD1	TGTGCCAGCAGCTGGACAGGGAAGAACACTGAAGCTTTCTTT	CASSWTGKNTEAFF
TRBV2	once	TRBJ1-5	NA	TGTGCCAGCAGGGATAGGACGGAGTCCCTAAATCAGCCCCAGCATTTT	CASRDRTESLNQPQHF
TRBV27	NA	TRBJ2-7	NA	TGTGCCAGCAGGGGGTCCTACGAGCAGTACTTC	CASRGSYEQYF
TRBV7-2	NA	TRBJ1-5	TRBD1	TGTGCCAGCAGCCCGTCGGGACAGGGGAGTTATCAGCCCCAGCATTTT	CASSPSGQGSYQPQHF
TRBV13	NA	TRBJ2-7	NA	TGTGCCAGCAGCTTATTTCCCGTCTCCTACGAGCAGTACTTC	CASSLFPVSYEQYF
TRBV6-5	NA	TRBJ1-2	NA	TGTGCCAGCAGTTACGGGGGCACCAACTATGGCTACACCTTC	CASSYGGTNYGYTF
TRBV10-3	NA	TRBJ2-1	TRBD2	TGTGCCAGTAGCGGGAGAGAGGCCTACAATGAGCAGTTCTTC	CASSGREAYNEQFF
TRBV6-1	NA	TRBJ2-5	NA	TGTGCCAGCAGTGGCAACGCAATCCCAGGGGAGACCCAGTACTTC	CASSGNAIPGETQYF
TRBV6-4	NA	TRBJ1-2	NA	TGTGCCAGCAGTGACCGACCCCGACCGGGGGTGGAAGGCTACACCTTC	CASSDRPRPGVEGYTF
TRBV5-6	NA	TRBJ2-5	NA	TGTGCCAGCAGCTTGGGACCGATTCAAGAGACCCAGTACTTC	CASSLGPIQETQYF
TRBV5-4	NA	TRBJ2-7	NA	TGTGCCAGCAGCTCGGGGCAGGGTGCGGTCCGCGAGCAGTACTTC	CASSSGQGAVREQYF
TRBV6-5	NA	TRBJ1-3	TRBD1	TGTGCCAGTAACAGACAGGGGAACACCATATATTTT	CASNRQGNTIYF